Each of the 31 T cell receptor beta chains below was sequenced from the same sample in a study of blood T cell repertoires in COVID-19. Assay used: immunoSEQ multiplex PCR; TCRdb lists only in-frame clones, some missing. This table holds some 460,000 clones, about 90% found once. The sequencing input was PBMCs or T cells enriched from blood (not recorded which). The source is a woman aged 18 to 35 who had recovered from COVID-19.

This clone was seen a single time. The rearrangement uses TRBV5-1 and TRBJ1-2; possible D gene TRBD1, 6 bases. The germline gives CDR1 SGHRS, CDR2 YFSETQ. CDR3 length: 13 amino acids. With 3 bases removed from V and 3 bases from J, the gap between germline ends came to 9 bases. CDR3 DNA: TGCGCCAGCAGCTGGGACACCGACTATGGCTACACCTTC. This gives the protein CASSWDTDYGYTF.

In DNA form, the CDR3 reads TGTGCCAGCAGTTACAGCTTTAGCAATCAGCCCCAGCATTTT. Translating it yields CASSYSFSNQPQHF. V is TRBV6-5 and J is TRBJ1-5, with D uncertain. The V end was cut by 2 bases, the J end by 0 bases, with 5 bases between. Per the germline V gene, CDR1 is MNHEY and CDR2 is SVGAGI. This CDR3 contains 14 residues.

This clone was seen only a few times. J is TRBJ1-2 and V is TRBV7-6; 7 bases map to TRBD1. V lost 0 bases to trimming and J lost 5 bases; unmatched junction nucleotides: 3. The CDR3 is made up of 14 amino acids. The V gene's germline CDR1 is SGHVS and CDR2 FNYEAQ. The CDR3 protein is CASSLAGGQYGYTF. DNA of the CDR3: TGTGCCAGCAGCTTAGCGGGGGGACAGTATGGCTACACCTTC.

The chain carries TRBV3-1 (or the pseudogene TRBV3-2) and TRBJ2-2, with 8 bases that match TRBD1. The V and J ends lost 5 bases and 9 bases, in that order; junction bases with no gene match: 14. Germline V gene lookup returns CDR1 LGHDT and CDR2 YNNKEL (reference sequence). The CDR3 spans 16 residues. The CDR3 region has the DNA TGTGCCAGCAGCGACTCCCGACAGGGGAGTCTCCGGGAGCTGTTTTTT. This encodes CASSDSRQGSLRELFF.

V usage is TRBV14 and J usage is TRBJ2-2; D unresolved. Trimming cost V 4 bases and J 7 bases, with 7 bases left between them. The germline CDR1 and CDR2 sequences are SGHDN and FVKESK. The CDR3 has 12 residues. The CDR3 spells CASSRVNGELFF. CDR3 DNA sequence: TGTGCCAGCAGCCGAGTTAACGGGGAGCTGTTTTTT.

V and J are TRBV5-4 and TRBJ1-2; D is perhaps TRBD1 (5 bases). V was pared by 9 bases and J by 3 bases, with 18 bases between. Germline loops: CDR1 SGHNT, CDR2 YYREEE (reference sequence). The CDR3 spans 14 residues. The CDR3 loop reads CATSSQGEDYGYTF. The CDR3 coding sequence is TGTGCCACCTCCAGTCAGGGTGAGGACTATGGCTACACCTTC.

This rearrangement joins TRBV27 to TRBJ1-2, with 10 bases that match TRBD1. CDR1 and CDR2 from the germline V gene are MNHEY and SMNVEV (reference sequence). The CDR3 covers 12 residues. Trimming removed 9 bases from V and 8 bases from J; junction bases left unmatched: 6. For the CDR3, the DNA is TGTGCCAGTACGACAGGGGGCAAGGGCTACACCTTC. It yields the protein CASTTGGKGYTF.

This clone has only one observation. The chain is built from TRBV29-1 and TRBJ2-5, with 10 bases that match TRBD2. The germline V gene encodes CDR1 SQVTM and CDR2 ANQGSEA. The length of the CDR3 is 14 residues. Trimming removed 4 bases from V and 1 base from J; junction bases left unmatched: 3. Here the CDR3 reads CSVVAGGPQETQYF. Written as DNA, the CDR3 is TGCAGCGTTGTAGCGGGGGGTCCCCAAGAGACCCAGTACTTC.

CDR3 in amino acids: CASSGQGATDSPLHF. The CDR3 DNA follows: TGCGCCAGCAGTGGACAGGGCGCCACCGATTCACCCCTCCACTTT. The genes are TRBV23-1 and TRBJ1-6; 8 nucleotides align to TRBD1. TRBV23-1 is classed as an ORF, of uncertain function. J was trimmed by 8 bases and V by 5 bases; bases with no gene match: 8. The CDR3 length is 15 residues.

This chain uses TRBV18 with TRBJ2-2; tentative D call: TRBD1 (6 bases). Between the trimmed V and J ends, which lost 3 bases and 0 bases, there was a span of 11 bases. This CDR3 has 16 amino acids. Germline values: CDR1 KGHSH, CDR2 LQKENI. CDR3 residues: CASSPQDSANTGELFF. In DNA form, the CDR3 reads TGTGCCAGCTCACCCCAGGACAGCGCGAACACCGGGGAGCTGTTTTTT.

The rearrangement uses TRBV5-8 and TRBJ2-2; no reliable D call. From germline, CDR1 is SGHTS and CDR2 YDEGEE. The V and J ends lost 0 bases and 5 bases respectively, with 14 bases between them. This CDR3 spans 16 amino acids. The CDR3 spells CASSLAAWAMTGELFF. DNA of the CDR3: TGTGCCAGCAGCTTGGCGGCTTGGGCGATGACCGGGGAGCTGTTTTTT.

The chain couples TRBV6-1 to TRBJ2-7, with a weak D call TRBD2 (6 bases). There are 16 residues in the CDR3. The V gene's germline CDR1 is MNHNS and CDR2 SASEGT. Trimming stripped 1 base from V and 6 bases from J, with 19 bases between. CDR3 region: CASSEGAGLELFEQYF. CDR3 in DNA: TGTGCCAGCAGTGAAGGGGCGGGGTTAGAGCTATTCGAGCAGTACTTC.

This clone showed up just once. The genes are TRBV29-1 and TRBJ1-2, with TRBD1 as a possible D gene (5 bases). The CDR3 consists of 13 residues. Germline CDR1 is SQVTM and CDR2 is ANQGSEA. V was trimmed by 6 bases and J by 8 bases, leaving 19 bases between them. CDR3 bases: TGCAGCGTGGCCAGCGGGGGACCGTTCGGCTACACCTTC. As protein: CSVASGGPFGYTF. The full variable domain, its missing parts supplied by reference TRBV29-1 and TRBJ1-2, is SAVISQKPSRDICQRGTSLTIQCQVDSQVTMMFWYRQQPGQSLTLIATANQGSEATYESGFVIDKFPISRPNLTFSTLTVSNMSPEDSSIYLCSVASGGPFGYTFGSGTRLTVV.

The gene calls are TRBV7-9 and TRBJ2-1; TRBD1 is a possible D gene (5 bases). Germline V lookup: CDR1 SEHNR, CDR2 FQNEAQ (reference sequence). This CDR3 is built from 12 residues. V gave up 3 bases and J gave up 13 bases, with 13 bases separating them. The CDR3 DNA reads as TGTGCCAGCAGCTTGGTCACCCAGGGACAGTTCTTC. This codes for CASSLVTQGQFF.

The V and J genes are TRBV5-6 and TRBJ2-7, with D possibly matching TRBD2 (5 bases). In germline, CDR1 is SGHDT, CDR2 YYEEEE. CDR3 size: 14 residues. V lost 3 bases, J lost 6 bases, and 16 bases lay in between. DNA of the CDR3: TGTGCCAGCAGCTACGCGGGCCTCGGGCGCGAGCAGTACTTC. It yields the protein CASSYAGLGREQYF. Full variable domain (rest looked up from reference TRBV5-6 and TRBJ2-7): DAGVTQSPTHLIKTRGQQVTLRCSPKSGHDTVSWYQQALGQGPQFIFQYYEEEERQRGNFPDRFSGHQFPNYSSELNVNALLLGDSALYLCASSYAGLGREQYFGPGTRLTVT.

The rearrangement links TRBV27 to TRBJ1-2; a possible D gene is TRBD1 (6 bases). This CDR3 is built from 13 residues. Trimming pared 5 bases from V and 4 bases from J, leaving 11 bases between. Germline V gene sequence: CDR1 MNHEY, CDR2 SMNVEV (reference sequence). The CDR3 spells CASSLTGTYGYTF. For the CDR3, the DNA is TGTGCCAGCAGTCTCACAGGGACCTATGGCTACACCTTC.

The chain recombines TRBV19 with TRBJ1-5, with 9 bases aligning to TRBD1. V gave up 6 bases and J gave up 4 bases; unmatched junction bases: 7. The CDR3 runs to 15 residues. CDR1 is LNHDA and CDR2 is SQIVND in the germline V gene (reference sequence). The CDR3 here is CASSRTGEQNQPQHF. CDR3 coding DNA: TGTGCCAGTAGCAGGACAGGGGAACAGAATCAGCCCCAGCATTTT.

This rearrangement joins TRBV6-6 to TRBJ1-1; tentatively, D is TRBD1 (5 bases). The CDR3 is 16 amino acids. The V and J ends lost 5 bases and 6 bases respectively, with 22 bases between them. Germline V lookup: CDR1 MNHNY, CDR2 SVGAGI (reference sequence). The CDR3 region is CASSQGPNSGRAEAFF. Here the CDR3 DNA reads TGTGCCAGCAGTCAGGGCCCGAACTCAGGGAGGGCTGAAGCTTTCTTT.

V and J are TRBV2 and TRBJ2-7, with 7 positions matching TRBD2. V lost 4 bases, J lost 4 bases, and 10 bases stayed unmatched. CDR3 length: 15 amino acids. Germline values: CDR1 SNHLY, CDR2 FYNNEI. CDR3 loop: CASSVRAGHSYEQYF. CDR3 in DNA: TGTGCCAGCAGTGTTAGAGCGGGGCATTCTTACGAGCAGTACTTC.

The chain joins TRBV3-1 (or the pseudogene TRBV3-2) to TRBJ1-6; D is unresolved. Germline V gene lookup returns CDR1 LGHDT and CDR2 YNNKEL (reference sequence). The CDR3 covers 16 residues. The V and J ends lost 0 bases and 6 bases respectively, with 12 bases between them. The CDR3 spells CASSQDPALFNSPLHF. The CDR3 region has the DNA TGTGCCAGCAGCCAAGACCCCGCGCTTTTTAATTCACCCCTCCACTTT.

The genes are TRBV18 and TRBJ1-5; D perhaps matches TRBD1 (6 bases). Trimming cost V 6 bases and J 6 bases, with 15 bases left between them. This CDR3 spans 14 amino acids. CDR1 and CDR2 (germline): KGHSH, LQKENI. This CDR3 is CASSKTGGGQPQHF. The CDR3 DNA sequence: TGTGCCAGCTCCAAGACAGGTGGTGGTCAGCCCCAGCATTTT.

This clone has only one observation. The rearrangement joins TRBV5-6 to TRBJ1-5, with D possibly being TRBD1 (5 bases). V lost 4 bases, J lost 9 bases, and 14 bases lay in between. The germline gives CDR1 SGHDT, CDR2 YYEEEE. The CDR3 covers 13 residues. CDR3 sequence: CASSQGPLRPQHF. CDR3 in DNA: TGTGCCAGCAGCCAGGGTCCCTTGAGGCCCCAGCATTTT.

This CDR3 reads CASSRTDGLNEQYF. CDR3 bases: TGTGCCAGCAGCCGGACTGACGGGCTGAACGAGCAGTACTTC. The V gene is TRBV14, the J gene TRBJ2-7, with D tentatively TRBD2 (5 bases). V was trimmed by 4 bases and J by 5 bases, leaving 15 bases between them. CDR3 size: 14 residues. The germline V gene has CDR1 SGHDN and CDR2 FVKESK.

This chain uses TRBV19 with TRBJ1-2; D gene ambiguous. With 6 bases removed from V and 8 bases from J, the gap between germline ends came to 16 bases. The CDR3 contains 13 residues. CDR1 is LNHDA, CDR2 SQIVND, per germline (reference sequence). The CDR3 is CASRTWGDGGYTF. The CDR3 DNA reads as TGTGCCAGTAGGACTTGGGGAGATGGCGGCTACACCTTC.

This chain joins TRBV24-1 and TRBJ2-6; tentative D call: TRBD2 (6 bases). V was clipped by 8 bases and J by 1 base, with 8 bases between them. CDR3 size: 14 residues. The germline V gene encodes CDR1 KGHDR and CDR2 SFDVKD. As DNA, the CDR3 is TGTGCCACCACCGCGGGGTCTGGGGCCAACGTCCTGACTTTC. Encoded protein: CATTAGSGANVLTF.

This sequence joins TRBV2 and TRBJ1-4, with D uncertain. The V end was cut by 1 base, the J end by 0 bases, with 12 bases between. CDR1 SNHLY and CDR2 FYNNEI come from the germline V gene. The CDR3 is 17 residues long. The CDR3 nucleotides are TGTGCCAGCAGTGAAGATCCTTCGGGGTCAACTAATGAAAAACTGTTTTTT. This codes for CASSEDPSGSTNEKLFF.

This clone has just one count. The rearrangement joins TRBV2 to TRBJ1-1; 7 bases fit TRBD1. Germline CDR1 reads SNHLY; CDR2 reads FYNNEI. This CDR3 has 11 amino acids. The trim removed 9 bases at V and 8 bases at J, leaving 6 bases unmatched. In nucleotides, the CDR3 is TGTGCCAGATCTCCGGACAGGGAAGCTTTCTTT. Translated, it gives CARSPDREAFF. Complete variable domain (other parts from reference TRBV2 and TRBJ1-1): EPEVTQTPSHQVTQMGQEVILRCVPISNHLYFYWYRQILGQKVEFLVSFYNNEISEKSEIFDDQFSVERPDGSNFTLKIRSTKLEDSAMYFCARSPDREAFFGQGTRLTVV.

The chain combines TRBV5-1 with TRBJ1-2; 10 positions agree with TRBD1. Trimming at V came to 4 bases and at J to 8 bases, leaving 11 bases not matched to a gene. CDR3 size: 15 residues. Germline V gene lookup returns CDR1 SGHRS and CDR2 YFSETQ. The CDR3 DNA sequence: TGCGCCAGCAGCACCATCTCCGGGACAGGGGAAGGCTACACCTTC. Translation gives CASSTISGTGEGYTF.

The CDR3 sequence is CASSSGGGLGHEQYF. The DNA of the CDR3 is TGTGCCAGCAGCTCAGGCGGGGGTTTGGGCCACGAGCAGTACTTC. The chain carries TRBV7-2 and TRBJ2-7; 7 nucleotides line up with TRBD2. The CDR3 has 15 amino acids. Unmatched junction bases numbered 11, after V lost 4 bases and J lost 5 bases. Germline V CDR1 and CDR2: SGHTA, FQGNSA.

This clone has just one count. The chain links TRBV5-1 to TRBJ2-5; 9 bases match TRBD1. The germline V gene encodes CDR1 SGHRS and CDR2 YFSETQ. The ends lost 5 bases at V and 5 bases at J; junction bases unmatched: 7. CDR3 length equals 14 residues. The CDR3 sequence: CASRRDRVWETQYF. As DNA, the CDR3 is TGCGCCAGCAGAAGGGACAGGGTTTGGGAGACCCAGTACTTC.

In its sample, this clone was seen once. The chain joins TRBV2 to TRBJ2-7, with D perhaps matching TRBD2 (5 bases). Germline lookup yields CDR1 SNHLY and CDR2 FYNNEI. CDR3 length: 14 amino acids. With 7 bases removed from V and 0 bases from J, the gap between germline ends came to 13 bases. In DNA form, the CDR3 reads TGTGCCAGCAATCTTGAGGGTAGCTCCTACGAGCAGTACTTC. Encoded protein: CASNLEGSSYEQYF.